Listed here is a single T cell receptor (beta chain). As yet, its antigen is unknown. This specimen comes from a study of molecular identifiers for immune sequencing clone quantification. Study details: RNA from approximately 20,000 or 98,000 naive CD8 cells was split five ways in replicates, with four sequenced.

It was with previously described methods and listed TCR primers that bulk TCR libraries were made. TCRdb independently ran MiXCR on the PCR reads; one entry per CDR3 protein. The sample lists some 5,700 distinct CDR3 sequences, about 16% occurring once. Source material for naive CD8 libraries was about 19,000 to 1,100,000 sorted cells, with 10%, 30% or 50% RNA. Study-wide results and limits: Clones exceeding 20 RNA copies carried over 99% of effector molecules but under 1% of naive-cell molecules.

The CDR3 covers 14 residues. CDR1 and CDR2 from the germline V gene are SGHDN and FVKESK. The V gene lost 11 bases and the J gene lost 1 base, with 14 bases spanning the gap. This clonotype originated in a human donor in good health. Some libraries in this study had Jurkat cell RNA spiked in. The specimen was naive CD8+ T cells from blood, with Jurkat cell RNA spiked in. Subset noted: FACS-sorted CD8+CD4-CCR7+CD45RA+ naive T cells. V usage is TRBV14 and J usage is TRBJ2-2; D gene unclear. The CDR3 region is CARGQLENTGELFF. The DNA of the CDR3 is TGTGCCCGCGGCCAGCTAGAGAACACCGGGGAGCTGTTTTTT.